The rows below give T cell receptor beta chains drawn from one sample of a study of T-cell reconstitution after alpha-beta-depleted transplantation in children. TCRdb re-called the PCR reads through MiXCR, storing one row per CDR3 protein. The table lists 600,000 to 800,000 distinct CDR3 sequences, under 15% of them singletons, with 0.79% in the top ten. Sequencing used PBMCs, obtained before TCRalphabeta/CD19-depleted stem cell transplant. The receptors derive from a girl aged 2-10 years with congenital amegakaryocytic thrombocytopenia, due to receive a stem cell transplant. The CDR3 runs from the conserved cysteine through the conserved F or W. A D gene is named only where the DNA matches it firmly. Some rows have no size entry. The others give once, few or many, or a class for an expanded clone.

V gene	J gene	clone size	D gene	CDR3 protein	CDR3 DNA
TRBV20-1	TRBJ2-7	few	NA	CSAEEGKPYEQYF	TGCAGTGCTGAGGAAGGGAAGCCCTACGAGCAGTACTTC
TRBV7-9	TRBJ2-2	NA	NA	CASSPSQGLNTGELFF	TGTGCCAGCAGCCCCAGCCAGGGGTTGAACACCGGGGAGCTGTTTTTT
TRBV5-1	TRBJ2-5	many	NA	CASSLGDGGETQYF	TGCGCCAGCAGCTTGGGAGACGGTGGAGAGACCCAGTACTTC
TRBV5-1	TRBJ2-5	few	NA	CASRKVGGFETQYF	TGCGCCAGCAGAAAGGTTGGCGGGTTCGAGACCCAGTACTTC
TRBV11-2	TRBJ2-7	many	NA	CASSYAYAGTYEQYF	TGTGCCAGCAGCTATGCCTACGCCGGCACCTACGAGCAGTACTTC
TRBV14	TRBJ2-5	many	TRBD2	CASSRNDLAGETQYF	TGTGCCAGCAGCCGGAACGACTTAGCGGGAGAGACCCAGTACTTC
TRBV20-1	TRBJ2-5	few	NA	CSASLAGLRETQYF	TGCAGTGCTAGTTTGGCAGGTCTCCGGGAGACCCAGTACTTC
TRBV20-1	TRBJ1-1	many	NA	CSARLSGVGTEAFF	TGCAGTGCCCGACTCTCGGGGGTAGGCACTGAAGCTTTCTTT
TRBV6-1	TRBJ2-7	NA	NA	CASSPLRGRRYEQYF	TGTGCCAGCAGCCCCTTAAGGGGGAGGAGATACGAGCAGTACTTC
TRBV5-1	TRBJ2-1	NA	TRBD2	CASSLEPPGASGSYNEQFF	TGCGCCAGCAGCTTGGAACCCCCTGGGGCTAGCGGGTCTTACAATGAGCAGTTCTTC
TRBV20-1	TRBJ2-4	few	TRBD2	CSARVPLEERESVKNIQYF	TGCAGTGCTAGAGTACCGCTGGAGGAGCGGGAGTCAGTCAAAAACATTCAGTACTTC